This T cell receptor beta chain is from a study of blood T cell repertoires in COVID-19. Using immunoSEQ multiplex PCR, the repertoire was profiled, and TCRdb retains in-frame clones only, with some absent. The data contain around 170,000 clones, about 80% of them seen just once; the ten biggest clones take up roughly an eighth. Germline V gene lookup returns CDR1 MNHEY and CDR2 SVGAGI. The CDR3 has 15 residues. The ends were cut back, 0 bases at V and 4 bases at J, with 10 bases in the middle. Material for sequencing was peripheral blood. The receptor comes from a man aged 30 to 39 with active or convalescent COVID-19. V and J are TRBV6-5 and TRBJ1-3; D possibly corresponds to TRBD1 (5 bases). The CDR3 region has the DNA TGTGCCAGCAGTTACTCCGGGGGTGCAGGAAACACCATATATTTT. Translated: CASSYSGGAGNTIYF.